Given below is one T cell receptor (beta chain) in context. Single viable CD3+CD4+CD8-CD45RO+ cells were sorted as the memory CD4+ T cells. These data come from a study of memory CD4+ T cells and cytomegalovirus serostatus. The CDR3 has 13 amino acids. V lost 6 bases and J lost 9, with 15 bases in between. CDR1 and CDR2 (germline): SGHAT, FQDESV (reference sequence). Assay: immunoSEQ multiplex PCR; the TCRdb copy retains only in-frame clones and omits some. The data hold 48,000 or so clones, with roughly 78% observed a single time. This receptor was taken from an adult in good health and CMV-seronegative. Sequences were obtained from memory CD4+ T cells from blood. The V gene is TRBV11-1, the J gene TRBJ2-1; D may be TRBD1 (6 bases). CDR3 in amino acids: CASSQGYSGEQFF. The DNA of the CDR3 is TGTGCCAGCAGTCAGGGGTATTCCGGTGAGCAGTTCTTC.